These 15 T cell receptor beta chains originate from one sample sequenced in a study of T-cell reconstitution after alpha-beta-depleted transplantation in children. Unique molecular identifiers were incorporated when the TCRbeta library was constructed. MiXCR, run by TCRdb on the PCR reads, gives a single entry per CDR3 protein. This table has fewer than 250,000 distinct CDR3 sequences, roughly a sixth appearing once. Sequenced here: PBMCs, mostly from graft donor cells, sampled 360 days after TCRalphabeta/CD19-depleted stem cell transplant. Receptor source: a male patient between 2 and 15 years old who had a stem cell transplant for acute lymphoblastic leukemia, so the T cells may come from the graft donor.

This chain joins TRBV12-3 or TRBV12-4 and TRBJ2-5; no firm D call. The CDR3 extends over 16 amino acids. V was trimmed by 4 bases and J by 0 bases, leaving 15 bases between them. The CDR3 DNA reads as TGTGCCAGCAGTTCGCCCTTGGATAAGTACCAAGAGACCCAGTACTTC. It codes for CASSSPLDKYQETQYF.

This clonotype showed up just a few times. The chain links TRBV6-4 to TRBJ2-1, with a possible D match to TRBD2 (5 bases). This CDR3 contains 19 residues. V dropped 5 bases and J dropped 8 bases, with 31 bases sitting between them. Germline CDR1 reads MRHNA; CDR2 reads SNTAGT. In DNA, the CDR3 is TGTGCCAGCAGTCCGACTTTCGGGGTTAGCTCGGCCCCACTGGATGAGCAGTTCTTC. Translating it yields CASSPTFGVSSAPLDEQFF.

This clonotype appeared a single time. CDR3 protein: CASSSVGNGKNIQYF. The CDR3 nucleotides read TGTGCCAGCAGCTCCGTCGGGAACGGTAAAAACATTCAGTACTTC. The genes are TRBV7-9 and TRBJ2-4, with D perhaps matching TRBD2 (5 bases). CDR3 length: 15 amino acids. V lost 4 bases, J lost 4 bases, and 14 bases lay in between. In germline, CDR1 is SEHNR, CDR2 FQNEAQ (reference sequence).

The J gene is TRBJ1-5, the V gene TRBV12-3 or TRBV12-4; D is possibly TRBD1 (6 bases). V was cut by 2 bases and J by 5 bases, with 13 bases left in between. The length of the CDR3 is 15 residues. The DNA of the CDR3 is TGTGCCAGCAGTTTAATGGGGGGCGAAGATCAGCCCCAGCATTTT. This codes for CASSLMGGEDQPQHF.

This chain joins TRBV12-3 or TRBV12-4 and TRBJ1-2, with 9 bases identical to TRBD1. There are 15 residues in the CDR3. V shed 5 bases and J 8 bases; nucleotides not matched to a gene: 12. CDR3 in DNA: TGTGCCAGCAGTGAAATGAGTGGACAGGGGAGCGGCTACACCTTC. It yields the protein CASSEMSGQGSGYTF.

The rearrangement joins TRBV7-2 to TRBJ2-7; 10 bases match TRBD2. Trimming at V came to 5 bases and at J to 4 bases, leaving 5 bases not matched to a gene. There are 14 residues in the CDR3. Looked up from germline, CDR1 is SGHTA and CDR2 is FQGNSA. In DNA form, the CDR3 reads TGTGCCAGCAGCCCGGGACTAGCGTCTTACGAGCAGTACTTC. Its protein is CASSPGLASYEQYF.

This CDR3 reads CASSRRLATTGELFF. CDR3 in DNA: TGTGCCAGCAGTCGACGACTAGCGACAACCGGGGAGCTGTTTTTT. This chain joins TRBV27 and TRBJ2-2; the match to TRBD2 covers 8 bases. CDR1 is MNHEY and CDR2 is SMNVEV in the germline V gene (reference sequence). The V gene end was trimmed by 5 bases and the J gene end by 5 bases; junction bases not matched to a gene: 7. The CDR3 consists of 15 residues.

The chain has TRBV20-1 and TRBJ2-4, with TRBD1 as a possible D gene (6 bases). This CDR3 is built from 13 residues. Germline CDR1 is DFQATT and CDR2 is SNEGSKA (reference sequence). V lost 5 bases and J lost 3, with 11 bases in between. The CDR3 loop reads CSAGTSDKNIQYF. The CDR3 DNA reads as TGCAGTGCTGGGACATCAGACAAAAACATTCAGTACTTC.

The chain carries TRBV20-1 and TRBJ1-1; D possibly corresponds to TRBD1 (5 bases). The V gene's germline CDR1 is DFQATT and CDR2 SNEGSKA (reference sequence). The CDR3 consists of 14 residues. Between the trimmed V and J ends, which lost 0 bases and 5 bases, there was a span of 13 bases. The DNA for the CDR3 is TGCAGTGCTAGAGATGTGGGTCGGGGGACTGAAGCTTTCTTT. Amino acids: CSARDVGRGTEAFF.

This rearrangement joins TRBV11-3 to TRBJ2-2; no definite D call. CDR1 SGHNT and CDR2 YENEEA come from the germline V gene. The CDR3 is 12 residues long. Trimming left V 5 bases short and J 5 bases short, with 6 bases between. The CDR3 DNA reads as TGTGCCAGCAGCCGCCAGACCGGGGAGCTGTTTTTT. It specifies CASSRQTGELFF.

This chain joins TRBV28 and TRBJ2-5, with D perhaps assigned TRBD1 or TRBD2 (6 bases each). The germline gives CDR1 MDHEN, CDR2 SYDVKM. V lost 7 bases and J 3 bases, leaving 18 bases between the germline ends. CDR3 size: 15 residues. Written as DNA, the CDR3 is TGTGCCAGCAACCTTCTGACGGGGGCGAAAGAGACCCAGTACTTC. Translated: CASNLLTGAKETQYF.

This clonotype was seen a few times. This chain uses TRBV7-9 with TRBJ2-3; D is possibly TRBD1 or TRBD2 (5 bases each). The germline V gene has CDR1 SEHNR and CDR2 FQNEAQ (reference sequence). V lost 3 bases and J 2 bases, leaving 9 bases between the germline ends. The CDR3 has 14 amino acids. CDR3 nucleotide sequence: TGTGCCAGCAGCTTCAGAGGGGCCACAGATACGCAGTATTTT. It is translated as CASSFRGATDTQYF.

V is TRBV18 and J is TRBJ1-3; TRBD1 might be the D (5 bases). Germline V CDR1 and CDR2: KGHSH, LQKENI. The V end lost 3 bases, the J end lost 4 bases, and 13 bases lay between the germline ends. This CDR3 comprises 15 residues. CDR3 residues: CASSPLPGMGNTIYF. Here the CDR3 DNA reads TGTGCCAGCTCACCGTTGCCAGGGATGGGAAACACCATATATTTT.

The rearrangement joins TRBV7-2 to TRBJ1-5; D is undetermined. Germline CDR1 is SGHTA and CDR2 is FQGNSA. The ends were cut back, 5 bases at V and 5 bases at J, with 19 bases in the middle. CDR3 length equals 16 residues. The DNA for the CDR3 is TGTGCCAGCAGCGAAGAGATTACAAGGGCGGATCAGCCCCAGCATTTT. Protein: CASSEEITRADQPQHF.

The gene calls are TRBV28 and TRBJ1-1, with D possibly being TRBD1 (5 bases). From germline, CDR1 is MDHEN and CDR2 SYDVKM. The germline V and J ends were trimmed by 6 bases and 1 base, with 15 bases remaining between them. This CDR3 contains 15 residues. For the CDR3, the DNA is TGTGCCAGCAGGTCCCACTGGAGGGGGAACACTGAAGCTTTCTTT. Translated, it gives CASRSHWRGNTEAFF. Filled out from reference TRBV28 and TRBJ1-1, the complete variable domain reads DVKVTQSSRYLVKRTGEKVFLECVQDMDHENMFWYRQDPGLGLRLIYFSYDVKMKEKGDIPEGYSVSREKKERFSLILESASTNQTSMYLCASRSHWRGNTEAFFGQGTRLTVV.